The 2 T cell receptor beta chains listed next were all sequenced from one sample in a study of shared clonotypes between healthy human individuals. Measured with immunoSEQ multiplex PCR; TCRdb has only the in-frame clones, and not every one. Here the sample spans about 800,000 clones, about 96% being singletons. The naive CD8 population came from CD45RO-negative cells selected for CCR7, without terminally differentiated effector memory CD45RA+ cells. The sequenced sample was naive CD8+ T cells sorted from blood. The receptor set was obtained from a man aged 30 to 45 in good health.

With regard to this clone: The sample carries other DNA sequences with the same CDR3. This chain joins TRBV5-8 and TRBJ2-7; D call uncertain. The germline gives CDR1 SGHTS, CDR2 YDEGEE. The CDR3 spans 11 residues. V was clipped by 0 bases and J by 3 bases, with 1 base between them. The CDR3 bases are TGTGCCAGCAGCTTGGGCTACGAGCAGTACTTC. Amino acid sequence: CASSLGYEQYF.

V gene TRBV19 combines with J gene TRBJ2-7; 8 bases line up with TRBD2. Trimming cost V 0 bases and J 3 bases; bases outside gene matches: 7. The V gene's germline CDR1 is LNHDA and CDR2 SQIVND (reference sequence). CDR3 length: 16 amino acids. The CDR3 loop is CASSIDHTSGYYEQYF. DNA for the CDR3: TGTGCCAGTAGTATAGATCACACTAGCGGTTACTACGAGCAGTACTTC.